This T cell receptor beta chain was found in a study of CD8+ T cells in alopecia areata. Treatment of the sample: oral pan-JAK inhibitor, 5-10 mg twice daily. V lost 7 bases to trimming and J lost 4 bases, with 6 bases between them. The CDR3 runs to 11 residues. Looked up from germline, CDR1 is SEHNR and CDR2 is FQNEAQ (reference sequence). Once RNA had been extracted, it was reverse transcribed into cDNA to act as the sequencing template. Using immunoSEQ multiplex PCR, the repertoire was profiled, and TCRdb retains in-frame clones only, with some absent. The sample lists some 170,000 clones, about three fifths occurring once.

The source was CD4+ T cells sorted from blood, collected at approximately week 56, from a patient treated with tofacitinib. V usage is TRBV7-9 and J usage is TRBJ2-3; unclear D gene. The sequence derives from a human donor with alopecia areata. As DNA, the CDR3 is TGTGCCAGCACCATAGCAGATACGCAGTATTTT. Translating it yields CASTIADTQYF.